This T cell receptor beta chain was documented in a study of identical twins. Regarding the study as a whole: Clonotypes of the beta chain that were abundant in cord blood carried fewer insertions (memory repertoires showed none).

Among all donors, each was a healthy Caucasian. CDR1 DFQATT and CDR2 SNEGSKA come from the germline V gene (reference sequence). The trim removed 3 bases at V and 2 bases at J, leaving 6 bases unmatched. The CDR3 consists of 15 residues. This clonotype occurred many times. Its specificity is not known. With template switching, a universal primer site was added, and the cDNA carried unique molecular identifiers. TCRdb analysed the 5' RACE reads with MiXCR anew, one entry per CDR3 protein. Here the sample spans 200,000 to 250,000 distinct CDR3 sequences, roughly a tenth being singletons. The V gene is TRBV20-1, the J gene TRBJ2-7; 11 bases line up with TRBD2. This receptor was taken from a man aged 50 to 60 in good health. Input material: memory T cells sorted from blood. The chain's CDR3 is CSASPSGRQTYEQYF. CDR3 sequence (DNA): TGCAGTGCTAGTCCTAGCGGGAGGCAAACCTACGAGCAGTACTTC.